This T cell receptor (beta chain) was recovered during a study of regulatory T cells in long-lasting Graves disease. Notes on the study in general: Tissue studied was limited to peripheral blood, excluding thyroid tissue. Lower TCR diversity was seen in persistent Graves' patients than in newly diagnosed ones. Sharing of public clonotypes was greater in persistent patients (under 3,000) than in new patients (around 1,000).

Time point denoted: persistent/refractory GD, antithyroid drugs over 5 years with positive TRAb. RNA extracted from PBMCs served as the sequencing template. This CDR3 spans 13 amino acids. Between the trimmed V and J ends, which lost 7 bases and 5 bases, there was a span of 14 bases. Germline CDR1 reads LNHDA; CDR2 reads SQIVND (reference sequence). This clonotype was seen at least ten times. What it binds is not known. Both iRepertoire HTBI primers and Arm-PCR of CDR3 regions were used to build the TCR beta libraries. MiXCR was run by TCRdb on the multiplex PCR reads, yielding one entry per CDR3 protein. The data contain approximately 360,000 distinct CDR3 sequences, roughly 25% of them singletons.

The source is a woman aged 40 to 50 with Graves disease. This chain links TRBV19 with TRBJ1-1; perhaps TRBD1 as D (5 bases). The sequenced sample was peripheral blood mononuclear cells (PBMCs), obtained when the disease was refractory, from a patient treated with antithyroid drugs. Written as DNA, the CDR3 is TGTGCCAGTATGACGACAGAGGGAACTGAAGCTTTCTTT. Amino acids: CASMTTEGTEAFF.